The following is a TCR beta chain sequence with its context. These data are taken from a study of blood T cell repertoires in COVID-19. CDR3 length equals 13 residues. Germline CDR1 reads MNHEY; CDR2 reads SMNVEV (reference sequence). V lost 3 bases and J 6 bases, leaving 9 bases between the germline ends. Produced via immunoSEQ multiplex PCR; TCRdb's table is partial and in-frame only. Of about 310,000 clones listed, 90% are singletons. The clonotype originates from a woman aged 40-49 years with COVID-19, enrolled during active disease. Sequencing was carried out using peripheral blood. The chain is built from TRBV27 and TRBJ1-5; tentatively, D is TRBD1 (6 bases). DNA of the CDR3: TGTGCCAGCAGTTTCAGGGGATCTCAGCCCCAGCATTTT. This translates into CASSFRGSQPQHF.